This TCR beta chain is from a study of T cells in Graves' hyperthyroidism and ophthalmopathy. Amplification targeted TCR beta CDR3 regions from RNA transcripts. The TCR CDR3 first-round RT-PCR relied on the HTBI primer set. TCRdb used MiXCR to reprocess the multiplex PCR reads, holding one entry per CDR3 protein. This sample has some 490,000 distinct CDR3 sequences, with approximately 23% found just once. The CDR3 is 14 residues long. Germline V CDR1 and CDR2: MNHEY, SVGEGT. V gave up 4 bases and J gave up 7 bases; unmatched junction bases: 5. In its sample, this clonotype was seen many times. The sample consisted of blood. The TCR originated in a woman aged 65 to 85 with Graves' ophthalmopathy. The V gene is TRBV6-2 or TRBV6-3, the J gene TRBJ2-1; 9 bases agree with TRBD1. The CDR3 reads CASSSGTGFNEQFF. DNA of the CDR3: TGTGCCAGCAGTTCCGGGACAGGGTTTAATGAGCAGTTCTTC.